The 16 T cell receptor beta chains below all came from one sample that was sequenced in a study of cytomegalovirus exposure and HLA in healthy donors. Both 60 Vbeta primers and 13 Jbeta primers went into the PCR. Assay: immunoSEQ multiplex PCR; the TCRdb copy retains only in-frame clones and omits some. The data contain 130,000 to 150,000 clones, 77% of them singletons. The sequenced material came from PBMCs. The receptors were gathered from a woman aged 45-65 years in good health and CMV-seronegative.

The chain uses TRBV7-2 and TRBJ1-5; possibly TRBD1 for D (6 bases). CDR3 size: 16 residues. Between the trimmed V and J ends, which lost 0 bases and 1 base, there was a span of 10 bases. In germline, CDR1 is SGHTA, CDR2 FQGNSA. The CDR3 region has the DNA TGTGCCAGCAGCTTAGCGCCCAGGGGCAGCAATCAGCCCCAGCATTTT. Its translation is CASSLAPRGSNQPQHF. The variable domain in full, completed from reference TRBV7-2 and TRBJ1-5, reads GAGVSQSPSNKVTEKGKDVELRCDPISGHTALYWYRQSLGQGLEFLIYFQGNSAPDKSGLPSDRFSAERTGGSVSTLTIQRTQQEDSAVYLCASSLAPRGSNQPQHFGDGTRLSIL.

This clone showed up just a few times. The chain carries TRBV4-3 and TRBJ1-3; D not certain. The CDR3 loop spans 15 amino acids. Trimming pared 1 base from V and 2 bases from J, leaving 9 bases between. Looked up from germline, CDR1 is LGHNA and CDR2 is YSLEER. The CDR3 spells CASSQGPETGNTIYF. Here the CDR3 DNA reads TGCGCCAGCAGCCAAGGCCCAGAAACTGGAAACACCATATATTTT.

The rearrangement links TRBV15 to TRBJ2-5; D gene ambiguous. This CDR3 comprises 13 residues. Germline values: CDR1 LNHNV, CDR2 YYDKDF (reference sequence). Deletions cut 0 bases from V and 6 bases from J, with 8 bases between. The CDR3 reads CATSRDAKKTQYF. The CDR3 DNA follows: TGTGCCACCAGCAGAGACGCTAAGAAGACCCAGTACTTC.

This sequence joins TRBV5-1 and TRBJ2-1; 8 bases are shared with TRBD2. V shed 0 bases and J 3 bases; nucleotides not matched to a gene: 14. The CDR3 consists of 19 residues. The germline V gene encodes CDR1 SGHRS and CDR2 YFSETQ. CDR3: CASSLDSLAGLSIYNEQFF. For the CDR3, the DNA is TGCGCCAGCAGCTTGGATAGCCTAGCGGGCCTCTCTATCTACAATGAGCAGTTCTTC. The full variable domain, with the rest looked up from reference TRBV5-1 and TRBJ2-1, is KAGVTQTPRYLIKTRGQQVTLSCSPISGHRSVSWYQQTPGQGLQFLFEYFSETQRNKGNFPGRFSGRQFSNSRSEMNVSTLELGDSALYLCASSLDSLAGLSIYNEQFFGPGTRLTVL.

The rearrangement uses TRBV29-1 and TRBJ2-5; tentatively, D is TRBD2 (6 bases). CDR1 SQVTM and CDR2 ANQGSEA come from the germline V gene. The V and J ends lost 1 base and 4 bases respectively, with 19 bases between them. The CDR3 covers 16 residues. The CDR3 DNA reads TGCAGCGTTGAAGGGTTGGTGGGGGGAAGAGGAGAGACCCAGTACTTC. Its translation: CSVEGLVGGRGETQYF.

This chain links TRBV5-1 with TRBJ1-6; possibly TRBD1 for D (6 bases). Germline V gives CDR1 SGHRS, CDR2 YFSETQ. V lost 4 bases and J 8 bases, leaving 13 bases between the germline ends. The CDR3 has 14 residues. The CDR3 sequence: CASSLGQIDSPLHF. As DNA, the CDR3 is TGCGCCAGCAGCCTTGGACAGATAGATTCACCCCTCCACTTT. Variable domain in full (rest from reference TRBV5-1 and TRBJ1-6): KAGVTQTPRYLIKTRGQQVTLSCSPISGHRSVSWYQQTPGQGLQFLFEYFSETQRNKGNFPGRFSGRQFSNSRSEMNVSTLELGDSALYLCASSLGQIDSPLHFGNGTRLTVT.

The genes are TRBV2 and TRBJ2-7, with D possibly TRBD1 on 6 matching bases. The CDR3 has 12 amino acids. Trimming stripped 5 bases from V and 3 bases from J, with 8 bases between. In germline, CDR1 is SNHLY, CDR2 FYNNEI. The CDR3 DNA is TGTGCCAGCAGTCAGGACAGCTACGAGCAGTACTTC. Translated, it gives CASSQDSYEQYF.

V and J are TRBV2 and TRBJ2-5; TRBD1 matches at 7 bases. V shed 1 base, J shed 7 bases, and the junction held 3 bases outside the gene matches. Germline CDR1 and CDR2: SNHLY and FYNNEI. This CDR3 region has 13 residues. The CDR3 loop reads CASSEEGAGTQYF. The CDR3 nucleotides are TGTGCCAGCAGTGAAGAGGGGGCGGGGACCCAGTACTTC.

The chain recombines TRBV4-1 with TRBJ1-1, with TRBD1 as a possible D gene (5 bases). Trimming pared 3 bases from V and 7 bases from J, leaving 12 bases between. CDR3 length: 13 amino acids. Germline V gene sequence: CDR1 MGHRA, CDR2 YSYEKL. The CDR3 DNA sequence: TGCGCCAGCAGCCACCCAGACAGATATGAAGCTTTCTTT. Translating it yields CASSHPDRYEAFF.

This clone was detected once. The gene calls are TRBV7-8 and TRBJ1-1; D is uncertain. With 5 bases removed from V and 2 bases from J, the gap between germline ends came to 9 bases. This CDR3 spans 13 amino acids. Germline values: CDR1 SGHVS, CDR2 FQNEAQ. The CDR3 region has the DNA TGTGCCAGCAGCCCTAGTAAAAACACTGAAGCTTTCTTT. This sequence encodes CASSPSKNTEAFF. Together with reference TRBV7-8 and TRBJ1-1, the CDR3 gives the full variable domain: GAGVSQSPRYKVAKRGQDVALRCDPISGHVSLFWYQQALGQGPEFLTYFQNEAQLDKSGLPSDRFFAERPEGSVSTLKIQRTQQEDSAVYLCASSPSKNTEAFFGQGTRLTVV.

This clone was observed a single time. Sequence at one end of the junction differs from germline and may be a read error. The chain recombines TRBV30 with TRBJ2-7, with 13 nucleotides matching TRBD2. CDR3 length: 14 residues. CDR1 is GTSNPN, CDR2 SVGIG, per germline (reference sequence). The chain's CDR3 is CAYRAGTSGDPLNF. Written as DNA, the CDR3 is TGTGCCTACAGGGCCGGGACTAGCGGGGACCCCCTGAACTTC.

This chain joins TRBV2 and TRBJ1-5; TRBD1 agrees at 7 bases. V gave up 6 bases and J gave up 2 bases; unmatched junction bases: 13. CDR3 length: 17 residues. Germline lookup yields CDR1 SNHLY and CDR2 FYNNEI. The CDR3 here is CASSAMAGQGGNQPQHF. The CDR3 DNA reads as TGTGCCAGCAGCGCGATGGCGGGTCAGGGGGGCAATCAGCCCCAGCATTTT. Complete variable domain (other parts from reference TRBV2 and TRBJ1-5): EPEVTQTPSHQVTQMGQEVILRCVPISNHLYFYWYRQILGQKVEFLVSFYNNEISEKSEIFDDQFSVERPDGSNFTLKIRSTKLEDSAMYFCASSAMAGQGGNQPQHFGDGTRLSIL.

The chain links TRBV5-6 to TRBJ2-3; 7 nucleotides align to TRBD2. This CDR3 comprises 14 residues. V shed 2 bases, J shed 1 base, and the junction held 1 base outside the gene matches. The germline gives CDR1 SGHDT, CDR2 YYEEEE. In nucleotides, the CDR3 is TGTGCCAGCAGCTTTGGGGGGGGCACAGATACGCAGTATTTT. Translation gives CASSFGGGTDTQYF.

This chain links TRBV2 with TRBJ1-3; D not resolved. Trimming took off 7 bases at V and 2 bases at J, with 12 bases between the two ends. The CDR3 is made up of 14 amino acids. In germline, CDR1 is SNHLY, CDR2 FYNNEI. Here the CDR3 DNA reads TGTGCCAGCACCCCCGAGGGTACTGGAAACACCATATATTTT. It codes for CASTPEGTGNTIYF.

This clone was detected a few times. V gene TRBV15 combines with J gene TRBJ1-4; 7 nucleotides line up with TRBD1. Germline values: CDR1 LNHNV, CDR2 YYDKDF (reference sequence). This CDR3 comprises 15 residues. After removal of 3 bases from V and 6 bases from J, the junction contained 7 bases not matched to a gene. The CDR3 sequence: CATSREDRADEKLFF. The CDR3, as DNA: TGTGCCACCAGCAGGGAAGACAGGGCAGATGAAAAACTGTTTTTT.

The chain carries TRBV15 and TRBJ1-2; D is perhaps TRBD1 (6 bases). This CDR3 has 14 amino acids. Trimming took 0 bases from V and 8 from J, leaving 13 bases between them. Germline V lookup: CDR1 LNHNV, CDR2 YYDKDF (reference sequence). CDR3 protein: CATSRDVAGAGYTF. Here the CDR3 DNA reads TGTGCCACCAGCAGAGATGTGGCAGGGGCAGGCTACACCTTC. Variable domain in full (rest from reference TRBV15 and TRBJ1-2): DAMVIQNPRYQVTQFGKPVTLSCSQTLNHNVMYWYQQKSSQAPKLLFHYYDKDFNNEADTPDNFQSRRPNTSFCFLDIRSPGLGDTAMYLCATSRDVAGAGYTFGSGTRLTVV.